The table lists the clone carrying this TCR beta chain with a few counts. Its antigen is as yet unknown. Both 60 Vbeta primers and 13 Jbeta primers went into the PCR. Profiled with immunoSEQ multiplex PCR; TCRdb holds only in-frame clones, not every one. The table shows 150,000 to 200,000 clones, with approximately 82% occurring only once. The data were obtained in a study of cytomegalovirus exposure and HLA in healthy donors. Findings and limits, study-wide: Donor immune exposure was known only as CMV serostatus.

From germline, CDR1 is SGHRS and CDR2 YFSETQ. V lost 0 bases and J 7 bases, leaving 10 bases between the germline ends. This CDR3 has 14 residues. The origin of this receptor is a male donor in good health and CMV-seropositive. What was sequenced was PBMCs. V usage is TRBV5-1 and J usage is TRBJ2-2, with a tentative D call TRBD1 (5 bases). The CDR3 spells CASSLVDQGGELFF. The CDR3 region has the DNA TGCGCCAGCAGCTTGGTCGACCAGGGCGGGGAGCTGTTTTTT.